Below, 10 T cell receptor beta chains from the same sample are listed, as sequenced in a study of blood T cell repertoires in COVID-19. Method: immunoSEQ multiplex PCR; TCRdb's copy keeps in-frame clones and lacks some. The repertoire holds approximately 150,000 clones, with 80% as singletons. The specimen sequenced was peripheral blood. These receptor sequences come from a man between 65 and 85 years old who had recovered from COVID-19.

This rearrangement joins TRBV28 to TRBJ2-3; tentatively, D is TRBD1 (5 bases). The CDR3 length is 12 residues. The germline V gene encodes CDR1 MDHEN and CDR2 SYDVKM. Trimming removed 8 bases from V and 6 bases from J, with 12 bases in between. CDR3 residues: CASCRALDTQYF. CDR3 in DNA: TGTGCCAGCTGCAGGGCTCTTGATACGCAGTATTTT.

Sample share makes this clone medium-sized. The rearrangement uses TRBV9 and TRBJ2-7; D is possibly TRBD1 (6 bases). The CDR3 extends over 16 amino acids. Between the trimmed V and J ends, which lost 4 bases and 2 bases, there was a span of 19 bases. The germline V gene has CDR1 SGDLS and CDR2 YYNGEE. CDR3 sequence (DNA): TGTGCCAGCAGCACCGAACGCAGACAGGAGGCCTACGAGCAGTACTTC. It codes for CASSTERRQEAYEQYF.

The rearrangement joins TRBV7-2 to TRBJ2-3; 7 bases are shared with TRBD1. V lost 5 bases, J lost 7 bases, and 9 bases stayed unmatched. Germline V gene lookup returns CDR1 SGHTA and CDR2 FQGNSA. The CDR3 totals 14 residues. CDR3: CASSRGQSLNTQYF. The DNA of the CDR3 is TGTGCCAGCAGCAGGGGACAGTCCTTGAATACGCAGTATTTT.

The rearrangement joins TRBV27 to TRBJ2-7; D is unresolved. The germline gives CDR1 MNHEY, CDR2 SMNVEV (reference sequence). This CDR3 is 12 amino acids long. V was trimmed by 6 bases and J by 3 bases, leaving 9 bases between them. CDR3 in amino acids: CASRSLRYEQYF. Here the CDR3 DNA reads TGTGCCAGCAGATCTCTTCGCTACGAGCAGTACTTC.

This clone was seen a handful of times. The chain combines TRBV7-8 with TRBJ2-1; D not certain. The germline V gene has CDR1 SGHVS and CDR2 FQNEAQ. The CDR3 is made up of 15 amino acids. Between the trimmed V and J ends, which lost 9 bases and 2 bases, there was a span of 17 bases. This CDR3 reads CASTIKQPAYNEQFF. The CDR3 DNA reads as TGTGCCAGTACTATTAAGCAACCAGCCTACAATGAGCAGTTCTTC.

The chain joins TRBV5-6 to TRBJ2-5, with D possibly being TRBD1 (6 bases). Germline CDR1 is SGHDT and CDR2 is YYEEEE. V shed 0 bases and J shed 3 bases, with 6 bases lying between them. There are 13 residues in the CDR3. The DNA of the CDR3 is TGTGCCAGCAGCTTGGACAGGGAAGAGACCCAGTACTTC. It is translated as CASSLDREETQYF.

The CDR3 region is CATSEVSGTGGDHLNIEQYF. The CDR3 nucleotides read TGTGCCACCAGTGAGGTATCCGGGACAGGGGGCGACCATCTTAATATCGAGCAGTACTTC. The chain links TRBV24-1 to TRBJ2-7, with 12 bases fitting TRBD1. Germline V CDR1 and CDR2: KGHDR, SFDVKD. The CDR3 has 20 residues. V lost 4 bases and J lost 6; bases outside the gene matches: 21.

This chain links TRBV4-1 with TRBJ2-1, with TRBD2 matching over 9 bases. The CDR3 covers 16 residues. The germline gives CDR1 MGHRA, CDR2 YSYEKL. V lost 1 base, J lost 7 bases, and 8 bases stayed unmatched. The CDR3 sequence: CASSQGLAGGKNEQFF. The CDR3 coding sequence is TGCGCCAGCAGCCAAGGTTTGGCGGGAGGGAAGAATGAGCAGTTCTTC.

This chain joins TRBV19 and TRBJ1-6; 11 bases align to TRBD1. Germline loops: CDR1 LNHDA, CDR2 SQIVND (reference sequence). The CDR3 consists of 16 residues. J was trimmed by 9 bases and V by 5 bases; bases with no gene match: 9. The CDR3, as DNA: TGTGCCAGTAGTCGAGCGGGACAGGGGGACGGTTCACCCCTCCACTTT. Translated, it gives CASSRAGQGDGSPLHF.

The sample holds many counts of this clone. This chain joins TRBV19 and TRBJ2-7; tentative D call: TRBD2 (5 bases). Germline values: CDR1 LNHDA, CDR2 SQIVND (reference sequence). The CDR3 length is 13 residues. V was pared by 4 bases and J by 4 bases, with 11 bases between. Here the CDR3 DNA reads TGTGCCAGTAGTACCCCGGGAAAATACGAGCAGTACTTC. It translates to CASSTPGKYEQYF.